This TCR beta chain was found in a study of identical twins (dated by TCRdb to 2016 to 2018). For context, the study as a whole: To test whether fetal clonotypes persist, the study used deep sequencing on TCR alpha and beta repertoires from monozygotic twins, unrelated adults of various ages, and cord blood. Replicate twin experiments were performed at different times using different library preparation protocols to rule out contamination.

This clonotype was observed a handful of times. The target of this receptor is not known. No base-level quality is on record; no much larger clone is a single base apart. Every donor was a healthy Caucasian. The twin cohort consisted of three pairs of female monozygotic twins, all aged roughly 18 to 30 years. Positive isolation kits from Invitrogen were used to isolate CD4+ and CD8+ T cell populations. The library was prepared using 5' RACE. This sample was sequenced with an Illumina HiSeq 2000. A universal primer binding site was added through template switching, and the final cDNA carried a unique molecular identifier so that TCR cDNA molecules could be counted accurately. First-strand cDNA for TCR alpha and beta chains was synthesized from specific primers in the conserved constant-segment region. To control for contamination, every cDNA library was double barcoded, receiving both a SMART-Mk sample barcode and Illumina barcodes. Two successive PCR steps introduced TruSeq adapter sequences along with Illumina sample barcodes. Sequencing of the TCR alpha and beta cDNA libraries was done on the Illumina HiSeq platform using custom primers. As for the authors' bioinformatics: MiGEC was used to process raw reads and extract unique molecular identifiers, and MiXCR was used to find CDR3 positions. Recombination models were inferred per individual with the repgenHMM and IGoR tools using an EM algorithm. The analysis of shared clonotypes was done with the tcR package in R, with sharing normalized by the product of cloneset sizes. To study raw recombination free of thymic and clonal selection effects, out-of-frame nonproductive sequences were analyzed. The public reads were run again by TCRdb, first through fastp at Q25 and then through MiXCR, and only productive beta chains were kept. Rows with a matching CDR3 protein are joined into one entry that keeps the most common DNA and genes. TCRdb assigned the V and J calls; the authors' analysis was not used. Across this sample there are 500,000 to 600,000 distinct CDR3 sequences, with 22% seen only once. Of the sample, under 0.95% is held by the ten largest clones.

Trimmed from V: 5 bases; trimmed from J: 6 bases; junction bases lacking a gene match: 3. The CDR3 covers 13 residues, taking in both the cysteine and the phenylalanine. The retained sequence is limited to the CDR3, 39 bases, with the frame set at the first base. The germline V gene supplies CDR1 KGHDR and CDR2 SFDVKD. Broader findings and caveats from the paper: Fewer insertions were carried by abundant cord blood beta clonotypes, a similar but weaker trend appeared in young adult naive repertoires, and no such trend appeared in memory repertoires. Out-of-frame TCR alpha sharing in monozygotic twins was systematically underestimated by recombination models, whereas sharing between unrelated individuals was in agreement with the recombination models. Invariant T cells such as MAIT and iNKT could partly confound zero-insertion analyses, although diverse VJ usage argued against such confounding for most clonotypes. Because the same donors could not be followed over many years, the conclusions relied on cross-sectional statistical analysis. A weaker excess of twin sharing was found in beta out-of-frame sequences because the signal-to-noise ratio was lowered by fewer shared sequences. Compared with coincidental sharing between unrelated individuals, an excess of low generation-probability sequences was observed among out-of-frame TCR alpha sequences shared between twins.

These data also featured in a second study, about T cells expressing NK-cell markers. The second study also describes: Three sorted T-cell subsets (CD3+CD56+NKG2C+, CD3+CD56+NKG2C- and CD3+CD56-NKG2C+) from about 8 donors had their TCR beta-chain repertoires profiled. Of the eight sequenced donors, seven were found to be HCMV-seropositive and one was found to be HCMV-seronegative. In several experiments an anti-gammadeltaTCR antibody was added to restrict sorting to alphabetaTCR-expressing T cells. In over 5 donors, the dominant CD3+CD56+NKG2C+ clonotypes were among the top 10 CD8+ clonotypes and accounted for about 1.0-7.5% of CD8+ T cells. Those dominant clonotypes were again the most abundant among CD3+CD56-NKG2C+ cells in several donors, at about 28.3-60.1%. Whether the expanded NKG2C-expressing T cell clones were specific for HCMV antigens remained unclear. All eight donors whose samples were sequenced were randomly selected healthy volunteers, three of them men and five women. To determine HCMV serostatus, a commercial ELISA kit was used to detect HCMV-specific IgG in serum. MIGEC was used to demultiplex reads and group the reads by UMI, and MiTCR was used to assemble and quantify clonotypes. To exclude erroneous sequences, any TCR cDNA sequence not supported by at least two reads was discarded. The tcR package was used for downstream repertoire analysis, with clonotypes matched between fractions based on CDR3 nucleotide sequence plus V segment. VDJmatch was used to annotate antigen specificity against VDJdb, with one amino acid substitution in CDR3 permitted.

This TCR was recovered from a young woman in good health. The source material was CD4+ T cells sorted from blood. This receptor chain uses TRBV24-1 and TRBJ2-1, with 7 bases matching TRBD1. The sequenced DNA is TGTGCCACCAGTGGGTCAGGGGGCAATGAGCAGTTCTTC. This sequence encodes CATSGSGGNEQFF.